The text below deals with one TCR beta chain. The sample is drawn from a study of shared clonotypes between healthy human individuals. Trimming cost V 1 base and J 0 bases, with 10 bases left between them. The CDR3 has 15 amino acids. Germline-derived CDR1 and CDR2 are MGHRA and YSYEKL. Generated by immunoSEQ multiplex PCR, the TCRdb table keeps only in-frame clones and is missing some. This table has roughly 1 million clones, about 75% appearing once. The receptor was derived from a man between 18 and 29 years old in good health. This chain uses TRBV4-1 with TRBJ2-7; D might be TRBD1 (5 bases). Sample: memory CD4+ T cells sorted from blood. Specified subset: CD45RA-negative fraction. CDR3 region: CASSQGQMSSYEQYF. The CDR3 DNA sequence: TGCGCCAGCAGCCAAGGACAGATGAGCTCCTACGAGCAGTACTTC.